This T cell receptor beta chain was recorded in a study of OX40 agonist ivuxolimab in advanced cancers. Overall study: Clinicians treated patients with ivuxolimab, an agonistic anti-OX40 (CD134) antibody. General observations from the study: Relative to CD4+ cells, CD8+ T cells on average had more expanded clones.

On this clone itself: Its antigen is unidentified.

The V and J ends lost 3 bases and 2 bases respectively, with 8 bases between them. Germline CDR1 and CDR2: LNHDA and SQIVND (reference sequence). The CDR3 loop spans 14 amino acids. Some clones are missing from TCRdb's copy, which holds only in-frame ones; the method was immunoSEQ multiplex PCR. Of tens of thousands of clones listed, approximately 90% are singletons. The gene calls are TRBV19 and TRBJ2-1; no firm D call. The TCR sequence derives from an adult with an advanced solid tumor such as melanoma, head and neck, liver or kidney cancer. This specimen consisted of CD4+ or CD8+ T cells sorted from blood, obtained in a trial of the OX40 agonist ivuxolimab. The CDR3 coding sequence is TGTGCCAGTAGTATTCCCCCCCCCTACAATGAGCAGTTCTTC. Translation: CASSIPPPYNEQFF.